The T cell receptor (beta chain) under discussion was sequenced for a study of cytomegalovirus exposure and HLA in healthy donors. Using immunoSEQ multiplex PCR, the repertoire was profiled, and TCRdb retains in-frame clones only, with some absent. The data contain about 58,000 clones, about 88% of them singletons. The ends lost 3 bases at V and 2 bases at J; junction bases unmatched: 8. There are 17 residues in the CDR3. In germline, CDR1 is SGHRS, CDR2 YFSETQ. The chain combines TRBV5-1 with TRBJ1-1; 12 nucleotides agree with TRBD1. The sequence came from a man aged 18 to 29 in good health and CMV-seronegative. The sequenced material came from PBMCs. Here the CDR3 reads CASSSYPGTGGNTEAFF. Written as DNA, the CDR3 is TGCGCCAGCAGCTCGTACCCCGGGACAGGGGGCAACACTGAAGCTTTCTTT.